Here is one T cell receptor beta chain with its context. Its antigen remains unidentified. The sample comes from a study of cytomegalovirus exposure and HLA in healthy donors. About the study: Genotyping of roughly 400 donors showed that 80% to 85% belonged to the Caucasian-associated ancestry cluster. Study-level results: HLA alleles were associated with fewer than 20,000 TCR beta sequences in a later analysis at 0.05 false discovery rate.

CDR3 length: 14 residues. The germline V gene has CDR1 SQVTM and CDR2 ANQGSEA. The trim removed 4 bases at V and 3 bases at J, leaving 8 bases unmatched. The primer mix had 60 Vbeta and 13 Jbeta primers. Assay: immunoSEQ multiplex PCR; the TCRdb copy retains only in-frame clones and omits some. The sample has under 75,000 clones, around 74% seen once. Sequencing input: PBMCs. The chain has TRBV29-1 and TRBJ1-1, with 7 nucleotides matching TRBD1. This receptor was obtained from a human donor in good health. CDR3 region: CSVVYGRGDTEAFF. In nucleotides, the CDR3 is TGCAGCGTTGTTTACGGCAGGGGGGACACTGAAGCTTTCTTT.